In this sample, the clone carrying this T cell receptor beta chain turned up once. Its antigen is unknown. The sample originates from a study of shared clonotypes between healthy human individuals. On sorted subsets, replicate PCRs used 150 to 250 ng DNA, or some 27,000 T cell genomes. Method: immunoSEQ multiplex PCR; TCRdb's copy keeps in-frame clones and lacks some. Here the sample spans some 1,400,000 clones, around 95% being singletons. The germline gives CDR1 SGHAT, CDR2 FQNNGV. There are 15 residues in the CDR3. V was cut by 6 bases and J by 3 bases, with 17 bases left in between. The healthy adult donors were HIV-negative and reported no recent acute infections or vaccinations. Notes on the study in general: Sampling covered blood only; tissue repertoires likely differ.

Sequencing was carried out using naive CD4+ T cells sorted from blood. Subset meaning: CD45RA+ positively selected. The clonotype originates from a man under 40 in good health. The genes are TRBV11-2 and TRBJ2-5, with D possibly being TRBD1 (6 bases). The CDR3, as DNA: TGTGCCAGCAGAACATATCGTAAGGGGGAAGAGACCCAGTACTTC. Translated, it gives CASRTYRKGEETQYF.